This TCR beta chain stems from a study of cytomegalovirus exposure and HLA in healthy donors. In the study overall: A preliminary data release comprised around 90 million unique TCRs obtained from HLA-typed donors. Study results and caveats: When analyzed later, a missense DCLRE1C variant was found to be linked to TCR beta V- and J-gene trimming. Associated with cytomegalovirus, according to the listing, were 150 to 200 TCR beta chains. Some public TCRs appeared in many individuals, while most sequences were rare.

As concerns this clone: Antigen specificity is unknown.

Germline CDR1 is LGHNA and CDR2 is YNFKEQ. With V trimmed by 1 base and J by 3 bases, 4 bases remained unmatched. The CDR3 consists of 17 residues. Researchers ran the PCR with 60 Vbeta and 13 Jbeta primers. The method was immunoSEQ multiplex PCR; TCRdb's version includes in-frame clones alone and lacks a portion of them. The sample totals about 170,000 clones. The receptor was derived from a woman younger than 30 in good health and CMV-seropositive. V and J are TRBV4-2 and TRBJ2-1; 12 nucleotides agree with TRBD2. Sequencing was carried out using PBMCs. The CDR3 bases are TGTGCCAGCAGCCAAGCCGAACTAGCGGGAGGCTACAATGAGCAGTTCTTC. Residues: CASSQAELAGGYNEQFF.